This T cell receptor (beta chain) was obtained from a study of T cell responses to AZD1222 COVID-19 vaccine. Looking at the study overall: Second-dose intervals of approximately 4 or approximately 12 weeks were pooled. Study observations and caveats: Two doses of AZD1222 preceded a rise in Spike-specific TCR breadth and depth.

Note on this clone: Its specificity is not known.

Repertoires were generated with immunoSEQ multiplex PCR, while TCRdb's copy carries only in-frame clones and drops some. This repertoire shows about 100,000 clones, 90% found once; its top ten account for 1% to 1.5%. Specimen: peripheral blood, collected on day 0 of AZD1222 vaccination. The receptor was derived from an adult in good health.

The CDR3 DNA follows: TGTGCCAGCAGCTTAAACAGGGGCACCGGGGAGCTGTTTTTT. As protein: CASSLNRGTGELFF. The V and J genes are TRBV7-3 and TRBJ2-2, with 7 positions matching TRBD1. With 1 base clipped from V and 4 bases from J, the junction kept 0 bases outside the gene matches. CDR3 length: 14 residues. Germline CDR1 is SGHTA and CDR2 is FQGTGA. Drawing the rest from reference TRBV7-3 and TRBJ2-2, the complete variable domain is GAGVSQTPSNKVTEKGKYVELRCDPISGHTALYWYRQSLGQGPEFLIYFQGTGAADDSGLPNDRFFAVRPEGSVSTLKIQRTERGDSAVYLCASSLNRGTGELFFGEGSRLTVL.